Listed here is a single T cell receptor (beta chain). Its antigen is not known. This entry belongs to a study of human T cells and chemical hapten exposure. Study at large: Per-sample TCR yield variation was attributed mainly to small pooled library volume differences.

Overall study results and limits: Following DPC sensitization, TCRs present above 1 in 1000 frequency showed no change.

Time point of the sample: patch test 3, about 24 weeks after DPC sensitization. Treatment meaning: therapeutic diphenylcyclopropenone sensitization with weekly scalp DPC. As handled by the study authors: 96,000 or so TCRs per sample was the median, with a range of roughly 23,224 to 690,600. Each CDR3 protein is one row after TCRdb ran MiXCR on the RACE reads. TCRdb assigned the V and J calls; the authors' analysis was not used. The sample lists approximately 160,000 distinct CDR3 sequences, around a quarter occurring once. This CDR3 contains 14 residues. The ends were cut back, 1 base at V and 1 base at J, with 9 bases in the middle. Germline V lookup: CDR1 SGHKS, CDR2 YYEKEE (reference sequence).

The sequencing used whole blood, collected in connection with sensitization to the hapten diphenylcyclopropenone (DPC). This sequence joins TRBV5-5 and TRBJ2-7, with D unclear. The TCR sequence derives from a woman aged 18-29 years with alopecia areata. Some clones in this sample may be carry-over from other donors' samples. The CDR3 here is CASSLRGDSYEQYF. As DNA, the CDR3 is TGTGCCAGCAGCTTGAGAGGAGATTCCTACGAGCAGTACTTC.